A selection of T cell receptor beta chains follows, all from one sample in a study of T cells in Graves' hyperthyroidism and ophthalmopathy. TCRdb analysed the multiplex PCR reads with MiXCR anew, one entry per CDR3 protein. The table has about 840,000 distinct CDR3 sequences, over 35% seen once. Sequenced input: blood. Receptors originate from a man younger than 35 with Graves' hyperthyroidism. Each CDR3 is given with its conserved first and last residue. A D gene is named only where the DNA matches it firmly. Some rows mark clone size as missing; the rest say once, few, many or name a class of expanded clone.

v_gene	d_gene	j_gene	abundance	CDR3aa	CDR3nt
TRBV7-2	TRBD2	TRBJ2-7	.	CASSSLAGGSEQYF	TGTGCCAGCAGCTCACTAGCGGGAGGAAGCGAGCAGTACTTC
TRBV20-1	.	TRBJ1-5	many	CSASTGPSNQPQHF	TGCAGTGCTAGTACGGGTCCTAGCAATCAGCCCCAGCATTTT
TRBV6-2/TRBV6-3	.	TRBJ2-6	.	CASVGPPTTF	TGTGCCAGCGTGGGACCACCCACGACTTTC
TRBV6-5	.	TRBJ2-5	many	CASSYSPTGTGVETQYF	TGTGCCAGCAGTTACTCGCCGACAGGGACTGGTGTGGAGACCCAGTACTTC
TRBV7-3	.	TRBJ2-5	.	CASSPRWRETQYF	TGCGCCAGCAGCCCAAGGTGGAGAGAGACCCAGTACTTC
TRBV6-2/TRBV6-3	.	TRBJ2-7	.	CASSTYYGSSSYEQYF	TGTGCCAGCAGTACCTACTACGGGTCCAGCAGCTACGAGCAGTACTTC
TRBV19	.	TRBJ1-2	many	CASSIEQTERILYGYTF	TGTGCCAGTAGTATAGAGCAGACGGAGCGTATCCTCTATGGCTACACCTTC
TRBV10-3	.	TRBJ2-5	.	CASRIREMGETQYF	TGTGCCAGCAGGATACGGGAGATGGGAGAGACCCAGTACTTC
TRBV28	.	TRBJ2-7	.	CASSFGAAEQYF	TGTGCCAGCAGTTTTGGGGCTGCCGAGCAGTACTTC
TRBV10-3	.	TRBJ2-7	.	CAISPPRPYEQYF	TGTGCCATCAGTCCCCCCAGGCCGTACGAGCAGTACTTC
TRBV7-2	.	TRBJ2-7	.	CASSPDYRAYEQYF	TGTGCCAGCAGCCCGGACTATCGAGCCTACGAGCAGTACTTC
TRBV15	.	TRBJ1-2	once	CATSRKTGRSNYGYTF	TGTGCCACCAGCAGGAAGACCGGCAGGTCCAACTATGGCTACACCTTC
TRBV29-1	TRBD1	TRBJ1-5	.	CSVARQGGGSNQPQHF	TGCAGCGTAGCCCGACAGGGTGGTGGGAGCAATCAGCCCCAGCATTTT
TRBV2	TRBD1	TRBJ2-2	few	CASSGTGIGTGELFF	TGTGCCAGCAGCGGGACAGGGATCGGCACCGGGGAGCTGTTTTTT
TRBV27	.	TRBJ1-5	.	CASSLGQHDQPQHF	TGTGCCAGCAGTTTAGGGCAGCACGATCAGCCCCAGCATTTT
TRBV12-3/TRBV12-4	.	TRBJ1-6	.	CASSTRGINNSPLHF	TGTGCCAGCAGTACAAGGGGGATAAATAATTCACCCCTCCACTTT
TRBV5-6	TRBD1	TRBJ1-2	.	CASSSPTGTETF	TGTGCCAGCAGCTCACCCACCGGGACAGAAACCTTC
TRBV29-1	.	TRBJ2-7	many	CSVWADETYEQYF	TGCAGCGTTTGGGCCGACGAGACCTACGAGCAGTACTTC
TRBV12-3/TRBV12-4	.	TRBJ2-5	many	CASSFAGTGETQYF	TGTGCCAGCAGTTTTGCGGGTACGGGGGAGACCCAGTACTTC
TRBV12-3/TRBV12-4	TRBD1	TRBJ1-2	many	CASSRTGGNGYTF	TGTGCCAGCAGCCGTACAGGGGGAAATGGCTACACCTTC
TRBV7-2	.	TRBJ2-7	.	CASSSSGPGNPYEQYF	TGTGCCAGCAGCTCAAGCGGTCCGGGTAACCCCTACGAGCAGTACTTC
TRBV7-9	TRBD1	TRBJ2-7	many	CASSLWTGNEQYF	TGTGCCAGCAGCCTGTGGACAGGCAACGAGCAGTACTTC
TRBV20-1	.	TRBJ1-5	once	CSAFPREDGNQPQHF	TGCAGTGCTTTCCCCAGGGAGGATGGCAATCAGCCCCAGCATTTT
TRBV12-3/TRBV12-4	.	TRBJ1-2	many	CASSGDYYGYTF	TGTGCCAGCAGTGGGGACTACTATGGCTACACCTTC
TRBV4-1	.	TRBJ2-1	.	CASSQDQSTNEQFF	TGCGCCAGCAGCCAAGATCAGTCAACAAATGAGCAGTTCTTC
TRBV7-3	.	TRBJ2-2	many	CASSADRLTGELFF	TGTGCCAGCAGCGCGGACAGACTCACCGGGGAGCTGTTTTTT
TRBV20-1	.	TRBJ2-5	.	CSYVEELPAQYF	TGCAGTTACGTGGAAGAACTCCCGGCCCAGTACTTC
TRBV19	.	TRBJ1-1	few	CASSIIRGTEAFF	TGTGCCAGTAGTATAATACGGGGGACTGAAGCTTTCTTT
TRBV6-5	.	TRBJ2-7	.	CASSYSGAESYEQYF	TGTGCCAGCAGTTACTCGGGGGCAGAGTCCTACGAGCAGTACTTC